This T cell receptor (beta chain) was recovered during a study of blood T cell repertoires in COVID-19. This CDR3 is built from 14 residues. From germline, CDR1 is SGHNT and CDR2 YENEEA. V lost 5 bases and J 4 bases, leaving 12 bases between the germline ends. Original data processing: Nucleated cell number was recorded as an estimate derived from reference gene primer amplification. The data were produced by immunoSEQ multiplex PCR, yet TCRdb's version contains in-frame clones alone and is incomplete. Clonal size and the V and J genes are those of that table, whereas D and trimming came from the DNA. The data contain about 320,000 clones, approximately 88% of them singletons.

The TCR originated in a man aged 25-45 years who had recovered from COVID-19. V is TRBV11-3 and J is TRBJ1-3; possibly TRBD1 for D (6 bases). The sequencing input was PBMCs or T cells enriched from blood (not recorded which). In nucleotides, the CDR3 is TGTGCCAGCAGCCTACAGGGTCGCGGAAACACCATATATTTT. Its translation: CASSLQGRGNTIYF.